One sample yielded the 20 T cell receptor beta chains listed below, sequenced in a study of blood T cell repertoires in COVID-19. This table comes from immunoSEQ multiplex PCR, and its TCRdb copy is limited to in-frame clones, with some not included. The repertoire has 75,000 to 100,000 clones, around 87% of them found once; the top ten carry just under 20%. Sequencing was carried out using peripheral blood. The receptors were gathered from a human donor in a cohort sampled during active COVID-19.

V and J are TRBV15 and TRBJ2-1; 10 nucleotides align to TRBD2. Germline V CDR1 and CDR2: LNHNV, YYDKDF (reference sequence). The V and J ends lost 2 bases and 4 bases, in that order; junction bases with no gene match: 5. CDR3 length equals 16 residues. The DNA of the CDR3 is TGTGCCACCAGCAGAAGGACTAGCGGATCTTACAATGAGCAGTTCTTC. Translation: CATSRRTSGSYNEQFF.

The gene calls are TRBV12-2 and TRBJ2-7; the table's D call, TRBD2, has no DNA check behind it. TRBV12-2 is noted as a pseudogene. The CDR3 has 13 amino acids. CDR3 protein: CASYSRVSYEQYF. DNA for the CDR3: TGTGCAAGTTATTCCCGAGTCTCCTACGAGCAGTACTTC.

With regard to this clone: The sample carries other DNA sequences with the same CDR3. The chain recombines TRBV28 with TRBJ1-5, with TRBD1 matching 11 bases. Germline V gene sequence: CDR1 MDHEN, CDR2 SYDVKM. V dropped 5 bases and J dropped 7; count of bases not matched to a gene: 7. The CDR3 contains 15 residues. The CDR3 coding sequence is TGTGCCAGCAGTACTGGGACAGGGGGAAACCAGCCCCAGCATTTT. As protein: CASSTGTGGNQPQHF. Filled out from reference TRBV28 and TRBJ1-5, the complete variable domain reads DVKVTQSSRYLVKRTGEKVFLECVQDMDHENMFWYRQDPGLGLRLIYFSYDVKMKEKGDIPEGYSVSREKKERFSLILESASTNQTSMYLCASSTGTGGNQPQHFGDGTRLSIL.

This chain uses TRBV6-5 with TRBJ1-2; possibly TRBD1 for D (5 bases). The V gene lost 7 bases and the J gene lost 2 bases, with 17 bases spanning the gap. CDR3 length: 15 residues. The germline CDR1 and CDR2 sequences are MNHEY and SVGAGI. The CDR3 nucleotides are TGTGCCAGCACTCTCGGGGGGGGTGTGAACTATGGCTACACCTTC. Its protein is CASTLGGGVNYGYTF.

The chain links TRBV3-1 (or the pseudogene TRBV3-2) to TRBJ2-7; TRBD2 matches 15 bases. Germline-derived CDR1 and CDR2 are LGHDT and YNNKEL (reference sequence). The V gene end was trimmed by 4 bases and the J gene end by 3 bases; junction bases not matched to a gene: 10. This CDR3 contains 18 residues. The CDR3 DNA reads as TGTGCCAGCAGCCTGGGACTAGCGGGAGGTCTTCTCAACTACGAGCAGTACTTC. Translated: CASSLGLAGGLLNYEQYF.

This chain links TRBV5-1 with TRBJ2-1; 12 bases line up with TRBD2. The CDR3 sequence is 18 residues long. Germline V CDR1 and CDR2: SGHRS, YFSETQ. After removal of 0 bases from V and 5 bases from J, the junction contained 9 bases not matched to a gene. CDR3 protein: CASSLVSSGRALDNEQFF. The CDR3 DNA is TGCGCCAGCAGCTTGGTGTCTAGCGGGAGGGCCCTCGACAATGAGCAGTTCTTC.

The J gene is TRBJ1-5, the V gene TRBV27, with D maybe TRBD1 (6 bases). V lost 2 bases and J 5 bases, leaving 13 bases between the germline ends. Per germline, CDR1 MNHEY and CDR2 SMNVEV (reference sequence). The CDR3 is 15 residues long. CDR3 nucleotides: TGTGCCAGCAGTTTACAGGGGAGACAGGATCAGCCCCAGCATTTT. This gives the protein CASSLQGRQDQPQHF.

This clone showed up just once. J is TRBJ1-2 and V is TRBV5-1; no clear D. Germline values: CDR1 SGHRS, CDR2 YFSETQ. The CDR3 contains 16 residues. Trimming removed 3 bases at V and 0 bases at J, with 15 bases between. CDR3 region: CASSSGGPASNYGYTF. CDR3 nucleotides: TGCGCCAGCAGCTCCGGAGGTCCAGCCTCTAACTATGGCTACACCTTC.

A single count supports this clone. J is TRBJ2-7 and V is TRBV7-8; D is uncertain. The CDR3 consists of 13 residues. The germline V gene has CDR1 SGHVS and CDR2 FQNEAQ. The V and J ends lost 5 bases and 6 bases respectively, with 14 bases between them. CDR3 in amino acids: CASSPHEVFEQYF. The DNA of the CDR3 is TGTGCCAGCAGCCCCCACGAGGTTTTCGAGCAGTACTTC.

The chain joins TRBV5-6 to TRBJ2-3; 9 bases align to TRBD2. V shed 4 bases, J shed 7 bases, and the junction held 13 bases outside the gene matches. The CDR3 contains 16 residues. Germline lookup yields CDR1 SGHDT and CDR2 YYEEEE. Written as DNA, the CDR3 is TGTGCCAGCAGCAAGCCAACGGGTAGCGGGAGAAATACGCAGTATTTT. Protein product: CASSKPTGSGRNTQYF.

V and J are TRBV9 and TRBJ2-3, with a weak D call TRBD2 (7 bases). The germline gives CDR1 SGDLS, CDR2 YYNGEE. The CDR3 totals 13 residues. The V and J ends lost 5 bases and 4 bases respectively, with 11 bases between them. CDR3 protein: CASSSGGADTQYF. CDR3 coding DNA: TGTGCCAGCAGTTCGGGGGGCGCAGATACGCAGTATTTT.

This chain links TRBV11-3 with TRBJ2-1, with TRBD2 identical over 7 bases. The V segment lost 2 bases and the J segment 5 bases; nucleotides outside the gene matches: 6. The CDR3 has 15 residues. Per the germline V gene, CDR1 is SGHNT and CDR2 is YENEEA. CDR3 in DNA: TGTGCCAGCAGCTTATACGGTGGGGGGGACAATGAGCAGTTCTTC. The encoded protein is CASSLYGGGDNEQFF.

J is TRBJ2-1 and V is TRBV5-1, with 12 bases lining up with TRBD2. The CDR3 length is 16 residues. The V segment lost 4 bases and the J segment 8 bases; nucleotides outside the gene matches: 10. CDR1 is SGHRS and CDR2 is YFSETQ in the germline V gene. CDR3 DNA: TGCGCCAGCAGCGGCGGCCTAGCGGGAGGGTGGGATGAGCAGTTCTTC. It translates to CASSGGLAGGWDEQFF.

The gene calls are TRBV10-3 and TRBJ1-3; TRBD1 might be the D (5 bases). V dropped 11 bases and J dropped 5 bases, with 16 bases sitting between them. The CDR3 consists of 13 residues. Per germline, CDR1 ENHRY and CDR2 SYGVKD. Here the CDR3 DNA reads TGTGCCGCCCGGGACTCGACGAGAAACACCATATATTTT. Protein: CAARDSTRNTIYF.

The chain joins TRBV11-2 to TRBJ1-1; D is unclear. This CDR3 is 16 amino acids long. Germline V gene sequence: CDR1 SGHAT, CDR2 FQNNGV. V was shortened by 7 bases and J by 1 base, with 19 bases between the two germline ends. The CDR3 here is CASTDLVRRENTEAFF. The CDR3 bases are TGTGCCAGCACCGACCTCGTTCGACGGGAGAACACTGAAGCTTTCTTT.

The V gene is TRBV9, the J gene TRBJ1-3; TRBD1 matches 12 bases. The V segment lost 4 bases and the J segment 4 bases; nucleotides outside the gene matches: 12. This CDR3 is 18 amino acids long. Germline V gene sequence: CDR1 SGDLS, CDR2 YYNGEE. The CDR3 DNA reads TGTGCCAGCAGCTTGCCGGGACAGGGGGCCCTGGGGGGAAACACCATATATTTT. Protein product: CASSLPGQGALGGNTIYF.

The chain uses TRBV7-9 and TRBJ2-5, with TRBD1 identical over 11 bases. The CDR3 has 17 amino acids. CDR1 is SEHNR and CDR2 is FQNEAQ in the germline V gene (reference sequence). Trimming at V came to 4 bases and at J to 5 bases, leaving 12 bases not matched to a gene. Here the CDR3 DNA reads TGTGCCAGCAGCTATTCCTGGGACAGGGGGATTGAGGAGACCCAGTACTTC. It translates to CASSYSWDRGIEETQYF.

The V call is TRBV5-6, the J call TRBJ2-7; D is possibly TRBD2 (5 bases). The germline V gene has CDR1 SGHDT and CDR2 YYEEEE. CDR3 length equals 16 residues. The V end lost 4 bases, the J end lost 7 bases, and 24 bases lay between the germline ends. The CDR3 sequence: CASSPSPGSRAWEQYF. Here the CDR3 DNA reads TGTGCCAGCAGCCCCTCTCCCGGGTCGAGGGCGTGGGAGCAGTACTTC.

The chain carries TRBV15 and TRBJ1-2; D may be TRBD1 (5 bases). The CDR3 contains 14 residues. Germline V gene data show CDR1 as LNHNV and CDR2 as YYDKDF (reference sequence). Trimming removed 1 base at V and 6 bases at J, with 12 bases between. The CDR3 nucleotides read TGTGCCACCAGCAGAGTAGGGGCGATCGATGGCTACACCTTC. This encodes CATSRVGAIDGYTF.

The chain couples TRBV18 to TRBJ2-7; 8 bases are a match to TRBD1. CDR3 size: 15 residues. Per the germline V gene, CDR1 is KGHSH and CDR2 is LQKENI. The J segment lost 2 bases and the V segment lost 2 bases, leaving 5 bases of the junction unmatched. The CDR3 DNA follows: TGTGCCAGCTCACCAGGGACAGGTAGCACCTACGAGCAGTACTTC. Translating it yields CASSPGTGSTYEQYF.